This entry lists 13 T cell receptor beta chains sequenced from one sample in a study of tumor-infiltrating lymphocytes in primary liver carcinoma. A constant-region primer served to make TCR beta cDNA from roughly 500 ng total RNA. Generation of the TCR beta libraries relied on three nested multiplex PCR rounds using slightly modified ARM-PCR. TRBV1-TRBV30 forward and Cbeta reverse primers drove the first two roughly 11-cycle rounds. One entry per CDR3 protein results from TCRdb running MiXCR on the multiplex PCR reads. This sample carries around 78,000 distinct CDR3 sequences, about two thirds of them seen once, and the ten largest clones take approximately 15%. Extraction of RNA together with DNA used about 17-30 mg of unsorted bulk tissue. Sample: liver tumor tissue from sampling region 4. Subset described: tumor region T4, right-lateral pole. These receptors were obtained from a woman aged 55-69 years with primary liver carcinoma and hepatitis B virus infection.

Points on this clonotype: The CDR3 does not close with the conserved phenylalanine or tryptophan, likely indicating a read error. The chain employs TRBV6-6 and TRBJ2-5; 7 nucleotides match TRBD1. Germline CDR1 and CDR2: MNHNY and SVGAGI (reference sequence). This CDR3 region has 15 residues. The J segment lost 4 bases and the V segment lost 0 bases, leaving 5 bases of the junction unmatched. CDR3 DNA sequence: TGTGCCAGCAGTTACTCGCGGGCAGGGGGAGAGACCCAGTACTTG. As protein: CASSYSRAGGETQYL.

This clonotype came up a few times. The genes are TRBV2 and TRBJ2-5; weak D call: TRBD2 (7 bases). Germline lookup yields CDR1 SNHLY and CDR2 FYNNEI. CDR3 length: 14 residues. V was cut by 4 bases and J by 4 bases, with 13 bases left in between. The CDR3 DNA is TGTGCCAGCAGTGGGGGGGGCGCGATAGAGACCCAGTACTTC. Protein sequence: CASSGGGAIETQYF.

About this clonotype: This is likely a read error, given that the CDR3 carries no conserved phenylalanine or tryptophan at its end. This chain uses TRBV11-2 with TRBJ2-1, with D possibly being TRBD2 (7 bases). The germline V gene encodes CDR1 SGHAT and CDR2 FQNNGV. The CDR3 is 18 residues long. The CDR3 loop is CVSSAWLAGDYMADEQFV. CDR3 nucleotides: TGTGTCAGCAGCGCGTGGCTCGCAGGGGACTATATGGCCGATGAGCAGTTCGTC.

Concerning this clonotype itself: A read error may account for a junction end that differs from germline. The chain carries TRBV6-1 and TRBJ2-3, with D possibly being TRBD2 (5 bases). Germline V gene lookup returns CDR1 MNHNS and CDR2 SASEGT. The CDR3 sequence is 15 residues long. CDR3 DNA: TGTGCCAGCAACATAAGCGTATCTAGCACAGATACACAGTATTTT. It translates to CASNISVSSTDTQYF.

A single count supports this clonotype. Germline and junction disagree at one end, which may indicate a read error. The CDR3 sequence: CSVEVLGRVGVGTVTQYF. The CDR3 nucleotides are TGCAGCGTTGAAGTGTTGGGCAGGGTGGGGGTTGGCACAGTTACGCAGTATTTT. The genes are TRBV29-1 and TRBJ2-3, with D possibly called TRBD1 or TRBD2 (5 bases each). The CDR3 is 18 amino acids. Germline loops: CDR1 SQVTM, CDR2 ANQGSEA.

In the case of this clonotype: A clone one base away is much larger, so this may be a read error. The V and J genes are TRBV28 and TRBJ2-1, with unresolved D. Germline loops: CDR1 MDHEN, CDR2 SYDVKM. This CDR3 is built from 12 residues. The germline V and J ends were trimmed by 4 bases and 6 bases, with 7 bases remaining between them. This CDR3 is CASSWGRNEQFF. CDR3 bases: TGTGCCAGCAGTTGGGGTCGCAATGAGCAGTTCTTC.

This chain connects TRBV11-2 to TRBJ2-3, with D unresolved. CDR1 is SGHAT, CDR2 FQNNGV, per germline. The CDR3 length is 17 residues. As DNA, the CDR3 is TGTACCATCAGCTTAGGGATTCGAAGGGAAGTCACAGATACGCAGTATTTT. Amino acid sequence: CTISLGIRREVTDTQYF.

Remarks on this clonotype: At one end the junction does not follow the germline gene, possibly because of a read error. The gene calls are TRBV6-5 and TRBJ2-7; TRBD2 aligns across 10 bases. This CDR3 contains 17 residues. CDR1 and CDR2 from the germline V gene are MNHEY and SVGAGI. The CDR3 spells CVSRPAGGPSSSCEQYF. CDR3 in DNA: TGTGTCAGCAGGCCAGCGGGAGGGCCCTCAAGCTCCTGCGAGCAGTACTTC.

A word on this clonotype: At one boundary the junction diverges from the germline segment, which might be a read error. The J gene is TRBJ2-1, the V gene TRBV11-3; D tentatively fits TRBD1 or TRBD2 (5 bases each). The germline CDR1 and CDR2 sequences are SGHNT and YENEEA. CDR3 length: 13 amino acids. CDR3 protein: CVSSLGDSNERSF. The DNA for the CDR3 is TGTGTCAGCAGCTTAGGAGACAGCAATGAGCGGTCCTTC.

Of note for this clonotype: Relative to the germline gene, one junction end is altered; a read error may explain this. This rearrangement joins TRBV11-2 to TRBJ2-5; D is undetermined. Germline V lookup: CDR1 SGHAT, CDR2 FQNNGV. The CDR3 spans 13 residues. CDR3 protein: CVSSLESSSWEYF. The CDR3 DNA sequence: TGTGTCAGCAGCTTAGAATCGAGTAGTTGGGAGTACTTC. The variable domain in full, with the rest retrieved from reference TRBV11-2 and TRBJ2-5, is EAGVAQSPRYKIIEKRQSVAFWCNPISGHATLYWYQQILGQGPKLLIQFQNNGVVDDSQLPKDRFSAERLKGVDSTLKIQPAKLEDSAVYLCVSSLESSSWEYFGPGTRLLVL.

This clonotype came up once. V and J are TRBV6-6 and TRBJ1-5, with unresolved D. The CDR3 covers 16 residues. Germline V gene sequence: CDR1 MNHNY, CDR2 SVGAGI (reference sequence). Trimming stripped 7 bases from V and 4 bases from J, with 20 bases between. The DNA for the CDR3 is TGTGCCAGCAAGGGCACCAAACATGGGCCGAATCAGCCCCAGCATTTT. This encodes CASKGTKHGPNQPQHF.

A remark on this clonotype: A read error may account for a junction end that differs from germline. The CDR3: CASNSPSVGNEQFF. CDR3 in DNA: TGTGCCAGCAACTCCCCTTCCGTTGGCAATGAGCAATTCTTC. The chain employs TRBV11-3 and TRBJ2-1; D remains ambiguous. The CDR3 extends over 14 amino acids. Germline-derived CDR1 and CDR2 are SGHNT and YENEEA.

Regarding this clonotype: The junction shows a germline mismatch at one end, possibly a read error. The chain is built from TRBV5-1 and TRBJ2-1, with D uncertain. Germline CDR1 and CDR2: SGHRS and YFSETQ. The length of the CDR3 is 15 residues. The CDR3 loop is CASSLDAVTGYEQFF. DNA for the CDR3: TGCGCTAGCAGCTTGGATGCCGTCACCGGCTATGAGCAGTTCTTC.